This is a list of T cell receptor beta chains from one sample in a study of blood T cells in healthy people across ages. MiXCR, run by TCRdb on the 5' RACE reads, gives a single entry per CDR3 protein. The sample shows almost 1 million distinct CDR3 sequences, roughly 47% of them seen only once. Source material: blood. Source of these receptors: a woman aged 60 to 75 in good health. Each CDR3 is given with its conserved first and last residue. The D gene is left open where the match is weak. Not every row has a clone size; where given, it reads once, few, many or a size class.

D,V,J,size,DNA,CDR3
.,TRBV5-1,TRBJ2-5,few,TGCGCCAGCAGTCCCCGGACTCGACTCCAAGAGACCCAGTACTTC,CASSPRTRLQETQYF
.,TRBV27,TRBJ1-1,.,TGTGCCAGCAGAGACGACAGATTGAACACTGAAGCTTTCTTT,CASRDDRLNTEAFF
.,TRBV12-3/TRBV12-4,TRBJ1-1,.,TGTGCCAGCAGTCCCCACAGCATGAACACTGAAGCTTTCTTT,CASSPHSMNTEAFF
.,TRBV15,TRBJ1-2,.,TGTGCCACCAGCAGTCTGGGTGGCTATGGCTACACCTTC,CATSSLGGYGYTF
TRBD2,TRBV9,TRBJ2-3,.,TGTGCCAGCAGCGAGACGGGACTAGTCCCCACAGATACGCAGTATTTT,CASSETGLVPTDTQYF
.,TRBV7-6,TRBJ2-3,.,TGTGCCAGCAGCCTATATGCCGGATCAGATACGCAGTATTTT,CASSLYAGSDTQYF
.,TRBV2,TRBJ1-2,.,TGTGCCAGCGGGGACCGATTCGGCTACACCTTC,CASGDRFGYTF
.,TRBV14,TRBJ2-4,.,TGTGCCAGCAGCCAAGCGCTGGGTTCTGTCAAAAACATTCAGTACTTC,CASSQALGSVKNIQYF
.,TRBV29-1,TRBJ2-7,once,TGCAGCGTTGCAGGGGCGGGAGCTATGAGGGAGCAGTACTTC,CSVAGAGAMREQYF
TRBD2,TRBV20-1,TRBJ2-1,few,TGCAGTGCCGATAGCGGGAGGATGGAGAATGAGCAGTTCTTC,CSADSGRMENEQFF
TRBD1,TRBV19,TRBJ1-1,.,TGTGCCAGCCCCTGGACAGGTGGGTACACTGAAGCTTTCTTT,CASPWTGGYTEAFF
.,TRBV6-6,TRBJ1-2,.,TGTGCCAGCAGTTCCCTAACAGCCATCAACTATGGCTACACCTTC,CASSSLTAINYGYTF
TRBD1,TRBV18,TRBJ1-1,.,TGTGCCAGCACGGGGACAGGCCAGATTAACACTGAAGCTTTCTTT,CASTGTGQINTEAFF
.,TRBV7-9,TRBJ2-7,many,TGTGCCAGCAGCCCGGGGGACGAGCAGTACTTC,CASSPGDEQYF
TRBD2,TRBV29-1,TRBJ2-1,.,TGCAGCGTCCTAGCGGGACTTGGTGAGCAGTTCTTC,CSVLAGLGEQFF
.,TRBV6-1,TRBJ2-7,.,TGTGCCAGCAGTGAAGAAGTCAGGAACTCCTACGAGCAGTACTTC,CASSEEVRNSYEQYF
.,TRBV6-1,TRBJ2-6,.,TGTGCCAGCAGTGTCCGGGACCCAGGAAGGGCTGGGGCCAACGTCCTGACTTTC,CASSVRDPGRAGANVLTF
.,TRBV20-1,TRBJ2-3,few,TGCAGTGGGTGTGAGGAGATGGTTAGCACAGATACGCAGTATTTT,CSGCEEMVSTDTQYF
TRBD1,TRBV20-1,TRBJ2-7,.,TGCAGTGCTAGAGAGGCAGGGGGCAACGAGCAGTACTTC,CSAREAGGNEQYF
.,TRBV13,TRBJ2-1,few,TGTGCCAGTAATACCCGACGGCAGGGGCAGTTCTTC,CASNTRRQGQFF
TRBD1,TRBV20-1,TRBJ1-5,.,TGCAGTGCTGGTGGGACAGGGTCCCGCAATCAGCCCCAGCATTTT,CSAGGTGSRNQPQHF
TRBD1,TRBV10-3,TRBJ2-7,few,TGTGCCATCAGTACCGGGACAGGGCCCTACGAGCAGTACTTC,CAISTGTGPYEQYF
.,TRBV4-1,TRBJ2-7,.,TGCGCCAGCAGCCAATTCTCCGCTCCTAGGTACGAGCAGTACTTC,CASSQFSAPRYEQYF
TRBD2,TRBV20-1,TRBJ2-7,.,TGCAGTGCTAGAGATGGGACTAGCGGGAGCTACGAGCAGTACTTC,CSARDGTSGSYEQYF
.,TRBV20-1,TRBJ2-5,.,TGCAGTGCCACCTTGGGGGAAGAGACCCAGTACTTC,CSATLGEETQYF
.,TRBV15,TRBJ2-5,.,TGTGCCACCAGCAGAGAAACAGGAGAGACCCAGTACTTC,CATSRETGETQYF
TRBD1,TRBV4-1,TRBJ2-5,.,TGCGCCAGCAGCCAGTACAGGGGGGAGACCCAGTACTTC,CASSQYRGETQYF
.,TRBV3-1,TRBJ1-2,.,TGTGCCAGCAGCCAACGGGCAAACTATGGCTACACCTTC,CASSQRANYGYTF
.,TRBV7-2,TRBJ2-3,few,TGTGCCAGCACCAACCGGGATACGCAGTATTTT,CASTNRDTQYF
TRBD2,TRBV14,TRBJ2-5,.,TGTGCCTCGTCCAGCCTAAGCGGGGGGCAGGAGACCCAGTACTTC,CASSSLSGGQETQYF
.,TRBV6-2/TRBV6-3,TRBJ1-1,.,TGTGCCAGCAGTTACTCCCAGAGGGATTGGCTCGGGACTGAAGCTTTCTTT,CASSYSQRDWLGTEAFF
.,TRBV12-3/TRBV12-4,TRBJ1-2,.,TGTGCCAGCAGTTTAGGGACCGCGTGGGGCTACACCTTC,CASSLGTAWGYTF
TRBD2,TRBV6-5,TRBJ2-1,.,TGTGCCAGCAGTTACGGTGCTAGCGGTGAGAATGAGCAGTTCTTC,CASSYGASGENEQFF
TRBD1,TRBV9,TRBJ2-7,few,TGTGCCAGCAGCGTTGGACAGGCGCCCTACGAGCAGTACTTC,CASSVGQAPYEQYF
.,TRBV7-2,TRBJ2-5,.,TGTGCCGGCAGCTTGAATCCGCGGGCCTCTGTTAGCGAGACCCAGTACTTC,CAGSLNPRASVSETQYF
.,TRBV21-1,TRBJ2-7,.,TGTGCCAGCAGCAAAGGGGGCCGCCAGGTCGCCTACGAGCAGTACTTC,CASSKGGRQVAYEQYF
.,TRBV28,TRBJ2-5,.,TGTGCCAGCAGTTTGTGGTTAGGTCTGTCCCAAGAGACCCAGTACTTC,CASSLWLGLSQETQYF
.,TRBV12-3/TRBV12-4,TRBJ2-6,few,TGTGCCAGCAGTTTGTGGCGCGAGACAGGCATCTCTGGGGCCAACGTCCTGACTTTC,CASSLWRETGISGANVLTF
.,TRBV7-9,TRBJ2-3,.,TGTGCCAGCAGCTTAGGGGTCGGCCTATCCACAGATACGCAGTATTTT,CASSLGVGLSTDTQYF
.,TRBV4-1,TRBJ2-1,.,TGCGCCAACAGCCAAAATCCGGGATTATCCACCAATGAGCAGTTCTTC,CANSQNPGLSTNEQFF
.,TRBV6-5,TRBJ2-7,.,TGTGCCACCGCCACGTTAGACTACGAGCAGTACTTC,CATATLDYEQYF
.,TRBV20-1,TRBJ1-2,.,TGCAGTGGTACGGACGGACTCGGCTACACCTTC,CSGTDGLGYTF
.,TRBV5-1,TRBJ2-5,few,TGCGCCAGCAGCGCAAAAGGGGCGCTCCTTGAGACCCAGTACTTC,CASSAKGALLETQYF
.,TRBV6-1,TRBJ2-1,.,TGTGCCAGCGATGACCTGTTAGTTGATGAGCAGTTCTTC,CASDDLLVDEQFF
.,TRBV20-1,TRBJ1-5,.,TGCAGTGCTAGAGGTTCAGGGGATGAGAATCAGCCCCAGCATTTT,CSARGSGDENQPQHF
TRBD1,TRBV5-1,TRBJ1-2,few,TGCGCCAGCAGCTCTCAACCGGGACAGGCATATGGCTACACCTTC,CASSSQPGQAYGYTF
.,TRBV11-1,TRBJ2-5,few,TGTGCCAGCAGCAAGGTTCAGCTAAGAGAGACCCAGTACTTC,CASSKVQLRETQYF
.,TRBV7-2,TRBJ2-3,.,TGTGCCAGCAGCTTAAACGGGTTGCTCACAGATACGCAGTATTTT,CASSLNGLLTDTQYF
.,TRBV28,TRBJ2-3,.,TGTGCCAGCCGGTTGGTTGCAGATACGCAGTATTTT,CASRLVADTQYF